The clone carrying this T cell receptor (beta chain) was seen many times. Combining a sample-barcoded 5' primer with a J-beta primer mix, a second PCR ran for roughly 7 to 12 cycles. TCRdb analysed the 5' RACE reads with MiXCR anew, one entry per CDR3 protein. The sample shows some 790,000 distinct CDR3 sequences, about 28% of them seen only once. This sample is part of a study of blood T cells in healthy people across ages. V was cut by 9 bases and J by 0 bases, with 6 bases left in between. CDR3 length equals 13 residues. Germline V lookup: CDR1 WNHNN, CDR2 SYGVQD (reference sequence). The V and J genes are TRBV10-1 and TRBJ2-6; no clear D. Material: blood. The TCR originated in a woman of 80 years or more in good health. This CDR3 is CARPHSGANVLTF. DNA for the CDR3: TGCGCCAGGCCACACTCTGGGGCCAACGTCCTGACTTTC.